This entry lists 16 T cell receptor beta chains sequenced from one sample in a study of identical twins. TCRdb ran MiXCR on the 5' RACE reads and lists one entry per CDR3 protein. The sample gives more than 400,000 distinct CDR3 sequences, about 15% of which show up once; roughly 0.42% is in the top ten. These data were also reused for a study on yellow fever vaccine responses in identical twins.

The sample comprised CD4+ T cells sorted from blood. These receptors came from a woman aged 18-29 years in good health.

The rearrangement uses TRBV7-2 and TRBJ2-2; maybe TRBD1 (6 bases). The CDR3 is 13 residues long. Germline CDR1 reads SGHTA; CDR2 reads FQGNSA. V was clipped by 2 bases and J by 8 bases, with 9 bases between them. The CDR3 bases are TGTGCCAGCAGCTTACAACAGGGTGGGGAGCTGTTTTTT. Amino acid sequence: CASSLQQGGELFF.

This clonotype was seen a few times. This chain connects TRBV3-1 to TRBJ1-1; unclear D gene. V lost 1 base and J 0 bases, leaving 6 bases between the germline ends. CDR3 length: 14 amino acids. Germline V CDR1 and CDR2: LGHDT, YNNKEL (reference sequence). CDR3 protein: CASSQAGVNTEAFF. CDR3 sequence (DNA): TGTGCCAGCAGCCAAGCTGGGGTGAACACTGAAGCTTTCTTT.

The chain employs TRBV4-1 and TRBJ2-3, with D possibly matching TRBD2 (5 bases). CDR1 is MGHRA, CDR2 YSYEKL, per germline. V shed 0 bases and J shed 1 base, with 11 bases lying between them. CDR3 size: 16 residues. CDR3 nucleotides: TGCGCCAGCAGCCAAGAAGGAGGACGGCGCACAGATACGCAGTATTTT. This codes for CASSQEGGRRTDTQYF.

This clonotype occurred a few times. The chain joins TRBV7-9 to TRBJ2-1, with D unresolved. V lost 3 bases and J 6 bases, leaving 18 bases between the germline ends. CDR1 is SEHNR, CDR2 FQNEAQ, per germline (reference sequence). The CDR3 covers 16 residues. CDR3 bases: TGTGCCAGCAGCTTTCCGTTCGAGCTAACCCCCAATGAGCAGTTCTTC. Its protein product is CASSFPFELTPNEQFF.

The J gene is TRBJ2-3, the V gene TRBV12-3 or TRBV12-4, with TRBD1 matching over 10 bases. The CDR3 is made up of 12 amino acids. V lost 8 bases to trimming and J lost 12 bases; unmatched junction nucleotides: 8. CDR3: CASWGTGDLQYF. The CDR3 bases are TGTGCCAGCTGGGGGACAGGGGATCTACAGTATTTT.

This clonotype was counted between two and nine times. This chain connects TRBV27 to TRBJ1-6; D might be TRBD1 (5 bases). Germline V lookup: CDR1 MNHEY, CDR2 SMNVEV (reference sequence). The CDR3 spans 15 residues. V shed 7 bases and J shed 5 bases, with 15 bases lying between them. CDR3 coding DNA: TGTGCCAGCAAGAAACTGACAGAAAATAATTCACCCCTCCACTTT. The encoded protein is CASKKLTENNSPLHF.

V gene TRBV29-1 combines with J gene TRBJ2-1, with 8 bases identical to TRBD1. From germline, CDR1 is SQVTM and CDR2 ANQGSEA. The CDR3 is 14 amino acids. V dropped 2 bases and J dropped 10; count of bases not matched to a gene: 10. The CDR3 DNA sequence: TGCAGCGTTGAATACGGACAGGGAAGCGGGGAGCAGTTCTTC. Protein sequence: CSVEYGQGSGEQFF.

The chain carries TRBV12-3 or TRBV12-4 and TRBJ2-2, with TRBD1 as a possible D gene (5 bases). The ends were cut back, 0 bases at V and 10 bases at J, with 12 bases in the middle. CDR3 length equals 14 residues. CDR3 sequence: CASSLAQGSVELFF. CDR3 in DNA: TGTGCCAGCAGTTTAGCGCAGGGTTCCGTGGAGCTGTTTTTT.

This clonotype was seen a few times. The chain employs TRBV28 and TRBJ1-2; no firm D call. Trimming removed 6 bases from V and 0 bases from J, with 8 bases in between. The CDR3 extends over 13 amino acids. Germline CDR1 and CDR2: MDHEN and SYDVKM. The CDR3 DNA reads TGTGCCAGCAGCAGGTCAGCTAACTATGGCTACACCTTC. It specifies CASSRSANYGYTF.

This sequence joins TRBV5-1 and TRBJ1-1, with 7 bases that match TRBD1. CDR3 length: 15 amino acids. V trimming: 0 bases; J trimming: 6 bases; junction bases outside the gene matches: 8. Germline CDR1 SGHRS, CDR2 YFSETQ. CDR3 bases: TGCGCCAGCAGCTTGGGACAGGGCGTTTGGTCTGAAGCTTTCTTT. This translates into CASSLGQGVWSEAFF.

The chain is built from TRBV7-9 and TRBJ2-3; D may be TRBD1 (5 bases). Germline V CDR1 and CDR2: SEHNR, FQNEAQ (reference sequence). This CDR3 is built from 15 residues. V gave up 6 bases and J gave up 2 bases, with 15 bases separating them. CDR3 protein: CASSNGHKLTDTQYF. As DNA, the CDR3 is TGTGCCAGCAGTAACGGACACAAACTCACAGATACGCAGTATTTT.

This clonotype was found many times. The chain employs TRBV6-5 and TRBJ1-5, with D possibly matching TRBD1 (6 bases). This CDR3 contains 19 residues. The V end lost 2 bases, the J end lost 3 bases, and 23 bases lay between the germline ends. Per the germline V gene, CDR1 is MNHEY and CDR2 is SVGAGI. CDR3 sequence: CASSYKTGPGLEPNQPQHF. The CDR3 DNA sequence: TGTGCCAGCAGTTACAAAACAGGGCCAGGATTAGAACCCAATCAGCCCCAGCATTTT.

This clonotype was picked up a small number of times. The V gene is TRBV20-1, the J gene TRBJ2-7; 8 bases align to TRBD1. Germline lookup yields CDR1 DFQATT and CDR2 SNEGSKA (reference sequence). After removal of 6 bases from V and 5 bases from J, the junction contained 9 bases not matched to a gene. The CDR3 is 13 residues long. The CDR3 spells CSARDRQPNEQYF. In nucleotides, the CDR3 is TGCAGTGCCAGGGACAGGCAGCCAAACGAGCAGTACTTC.

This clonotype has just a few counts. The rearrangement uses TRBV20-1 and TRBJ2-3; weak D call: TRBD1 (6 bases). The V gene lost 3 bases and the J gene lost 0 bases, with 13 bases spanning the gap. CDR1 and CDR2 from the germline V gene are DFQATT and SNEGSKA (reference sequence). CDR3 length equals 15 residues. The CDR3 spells CSARKQGASTDTQYF. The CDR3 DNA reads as TGCAGTGCTAGGAAACAGGGCGCGAGCACAGATACGCAGTATTTT.

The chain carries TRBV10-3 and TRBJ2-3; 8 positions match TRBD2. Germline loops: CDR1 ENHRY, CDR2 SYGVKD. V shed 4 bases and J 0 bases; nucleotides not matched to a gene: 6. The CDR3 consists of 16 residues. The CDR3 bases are TGTGCCATCAGTGCCTACGGGGGGGGAAGCACAGATACGCAGTATTTT. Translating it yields CAISAYGGGSTDTQYF.

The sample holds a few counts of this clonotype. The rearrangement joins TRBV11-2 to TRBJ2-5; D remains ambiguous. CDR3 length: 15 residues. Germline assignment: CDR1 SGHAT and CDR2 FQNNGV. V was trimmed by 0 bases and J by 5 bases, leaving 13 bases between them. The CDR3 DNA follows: TGTGCCAGCAGCTTAGACGTCAAATCCTGGGAGACCCAGTACTTC. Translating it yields CASSLDVKSWETQYF.